The 13 T cell receptor beta chains given below trace back to one sample, sequenced in a study of shared clonotypes between healthy human individuals. Method: immunoSEQ multiplex PCR; TCRdb's copy keeps in-frame clones and lacks some. Among some 1.5 million clones, approximately 98% were seen once, and the ten largest hold about 0.45%. Source material: naive CD4+ T cells sorted from blood. Subset noted: CD45RA+ positively selected. These receptors originate from a man aged 25-45 years in good health.

The V gene is TRBV14, the J gene TRBJ2-7; TRBD2 aligns across 9 bases. Germline CDR1 SGHDN, CDR2 FVKESK. V was pared by 7 bases and J by 2 bases, with 9 bases of the junction left unmatched. The CDR3 is 15 amino acids. The CDR3 loop is CASISTSGNTYEQYF. CDR3 sequence (DNA): TGTGCCAGCATCTCGACTAGCGGAAATACCTACGAGCAGTACTTC.

On this clone: The same CDR3 is also encoded by other DNA sequences in this sample. The rearrangement joins TRBV4-1 to TRBJ2-1; 8 positions match TRBD2. The CDR3 is 15 residues long. J gave up 1 base and V 4 bases, and 3 bases lay outside the gene matches. Looked up from germline, CDR1 is MGHRA and CDR2 is YSYEKL. The CDR3 loop is CASSLTSGSYNEQFF. The CDR3 DNA follows: TGCGCCAGCAGCCTTACTAGCGGTTCCTACAATGAGCAGTTCTTC.

This clone was picked up one time. The chain's CDR3 is CASRPDRALSGANVLTF. CDR3 nucleotides: TGTGCCAGTAGACCGGACAGGGCCCTCTCTGGGGCCAACGTCCTGACTTTC. The chain is built from TRBV19 and TRBJ2-6, with 8 bases fitting TRBD1. V lost 6 bases and J lost 0; bases outside the gene matches: 7. The V gene's germline CDR1 is LNHDA and CDR2 SQIVND (reference sequence). The CDR3 contains 17 residues.

The rearrangement uses TRBV4-1 and TRBJ1-4; tentatively, D is TRBD1 (5 bases). The V end was cut by 1 base, the J end by 7 bases, with 10 bases between. Germline-derived CDR1 and CDR2 are MGHRA and YSYEKL. The CDR3 has 14 residues. The CDR3 here is CASSQVAGTEKLFF. DNA of the CDR3: TGCGCCAGCAGCCAAGTCGCAGGGACTGAAAAACTGTTTTTT.

V and J are TRBV9 and TRBJ2-7; D is perhaps TRBD1 (5 bases). CDR1 and CDR2 from the germline V gene are SGDLS and YYNGEE. The CDR3 contains 15 residues. Trimming stripped 3 bases from V and 2 bases from J, with 15 bases between. The CDR3 nucleotides read TGTGCCAGCAGCGGATCCAGGGTGGGGACCTACGAGCAGTACTTC. The encoded protein is CASSGSRVGTYEQYF.

The chain employs TRBV6-5 and TRBJ2-7, with D perhaps matching TRBD2 (5 bases). Per the germline V gene, CDR1 is MNHEY and CDR2 is SVGAGI. The CDR3 is 15 amino acids. The V end lost 2 bases, the J end lost 0 bases, and 11 bases lay between the germline ends. CDR3 loop: CASSYTRTLSYEQYF. CDR3 sequence (DNA): TGTGCCAGCAGTTACACCAGGACTCTCTCCTACGAGCAGTACTTC.

The rearrangement uses TRBV2 and TRBJ2-2, with TRBD2 matching 7 bases. Germline V gene sequence: CDR1 SNHLY, CDR2 FYNNEI. V was clipped by 7 bases and J by 7 bases; unmatched bases: 3. This CDR3 spans 12 amino acids. CDR3 coding DNA: TGTGCCAGCAAGCGGGGAGTCGGGGAGCTGTTTTTT. Residues: CASKRGVGELFF.

The chain has TRBV11-2 and TRBJ1-3, with D perhaps matching TRBD1 (5 bases). The length of the CDR3 is 15 residues. The germline CDR1 and CDR2 sequences are SGHAT and FQNNGV. Trimming pared 1 base from V and 4 bases from J, leaving 11 bases between. Here the CDR3 reads CASSLAGAEGNTIYF. In nucleotides, the CDR3 is TGTGCCAGCAGCTTAGCTGGGGCTGAAGGAAACACCATATATTTT.

This chain uses TRBV27 with TRBJ1-5; possible D gene TRBD1, 5 bases. Trimming left V 4 bases short and J 4 bases short, with 14 bases between. The germline V gene encodes CDR1 MNHEY and CDR2 SMNVEV (reference sequence). The CDR3 has 15 amino acids. CDR3 bases: TGTGCCAGCAGTTCCCAGGGAACGGAGAATCAGCCCCAGCATTTT. This codes for CASSSQGTENQPQHF.

The V and J genes are TRBV5-1 and TRBJ2-7; D might be TRBD2 (6 bases). The CDR3 runs to 15 residues. Germline CDR1 and CDR2: SGHRS and YFSETQ. V dropped 4 bases and J dropped 1 base, with 15 bases sitting between them. DNA for the CDR3: TGCGCCAGCAGCCCCGGTAATAGCGGTTCCTACGAGCAGTACTTC. Protein: CASSPGNSGSYEQYF.

The rearrangement links TRBV7-2 to TRBJ2-6, with D perhaps matching TRBD2 (6 bases). V shed 2 bases and J shed 0 bases, with 8 bases lying between them. This CDR3 is 16 amino acids long. Germline V gene sequence: CDR1 SGHTA, CDR2 FQGNSA. CDR3 loop: CASSLSAGSGANVLTF. DNA of the CDR3: TGTGCCAGCAGCTTATCAGCGGGCTCTGGGGCCAACGTCCTGACTTTC. Drawing the rest from reference TRBV7-2 and TRBJ2-6, the complete variable domain is GAGVSQSPSNKVTEKGKDVELRCDPISGHTALYWYRQSLGQGLEFLIYFQGNSAPDKSGLPSDRFSAERTGGSVSTLTIQRTQQEDSAVYLCASSLSAGSGANVLTFGAGSRLTVL.

The genes are TRBV5-4 and TRBJ2-3; 9 bases are shared with TRBD2. J was trimmed by 1 base and V by 3 bases; bases with no gene match: 15. The germline CDR1 and CDR2 sequences are SGHNT and YYREEE (reference sequence). The CDR3 length is 19 residues. CDR3 nucleotides: TGTGCCAGCAGCTCCCGGTTGGGCAGTCTAGCGGGACGCACAGATACGCAGTATTTT. This encodes CASSSRLGSLAGRTDTQYF.

The chain uses TRBV29-1 and TRBJ1-1, with D unresolved. There are 13 residues in the CDR3. The germline V and J ends were trimmed by 8 bases and 0 bases, with 13 bases remaining between them. Looked up from germline, CDR1 is SQVTM and CDR2 is ANQGSEA. The CDR3 is CSHTLTVNTEAFF. The CDR3 DNA reads TGCAGCCATACATTAACAGTGAACACTGAAGCTTTCTTT. The full variable domain, rest sourced from reference TRBV29-1 and TRBJ1-1, is SAVISQKPSRDICQRGTSLTIQCQVDSQVTMMFWYRQQPGQSLTLIATANQGSEATYESGFVIDKFPISRPNLTFSTLTVSNMSPEDSSIYLCSHTLTVNTEAFFGQGTRLTVV.